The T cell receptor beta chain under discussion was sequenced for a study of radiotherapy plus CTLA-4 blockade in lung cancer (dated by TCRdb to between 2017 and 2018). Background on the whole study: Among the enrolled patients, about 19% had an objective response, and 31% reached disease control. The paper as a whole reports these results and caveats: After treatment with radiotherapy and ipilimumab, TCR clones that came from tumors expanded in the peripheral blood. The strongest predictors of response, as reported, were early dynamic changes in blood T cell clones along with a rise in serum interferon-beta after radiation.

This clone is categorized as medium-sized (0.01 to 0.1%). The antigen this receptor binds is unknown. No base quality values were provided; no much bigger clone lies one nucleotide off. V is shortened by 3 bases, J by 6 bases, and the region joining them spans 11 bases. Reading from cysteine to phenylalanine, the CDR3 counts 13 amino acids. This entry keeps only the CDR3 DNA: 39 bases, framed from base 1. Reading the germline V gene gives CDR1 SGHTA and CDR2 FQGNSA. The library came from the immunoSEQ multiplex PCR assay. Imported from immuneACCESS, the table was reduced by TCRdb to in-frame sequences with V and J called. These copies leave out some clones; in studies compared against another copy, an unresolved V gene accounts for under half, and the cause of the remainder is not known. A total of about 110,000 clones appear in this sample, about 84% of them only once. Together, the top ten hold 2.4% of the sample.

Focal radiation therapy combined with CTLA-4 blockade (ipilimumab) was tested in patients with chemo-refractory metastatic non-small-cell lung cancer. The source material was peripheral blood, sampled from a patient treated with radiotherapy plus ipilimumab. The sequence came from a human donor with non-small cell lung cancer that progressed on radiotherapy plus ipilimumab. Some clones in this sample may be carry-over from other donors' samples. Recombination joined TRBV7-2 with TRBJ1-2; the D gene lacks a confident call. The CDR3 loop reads CASSFYSGDGYTF. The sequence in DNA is TGTGCCAGCAGCTTCTACTCCGGGGATGGCTACACCTTC.